This T cell receptor (beta chain) was captured by sequencing in a study of graft-versus-host responses after intestinal transplantation. Study information: Transplants given to recipients were multivisceral, liver-intestinal, or isolated intestinal. Anti-thymocyte globulin was used for induction in all recipients, who then took tacrolimus and steroids for two to four years. The study's findings and limits: GvH clone levels peaked in circulation, and this peak was associated with early post-transplant HvG declines.

Germline lookup yields CDR1 LNHDA and CDR2 SQIVND (reference sequence). CDR3 size: 16 residues. Losses at the gene ends were 3 bases for V and 0 bases for J; bases not matched to a gene: 2. On this clone itself: Its cognate antigen is unknown.

Some clones are missing from TCRdb's copy, which holds only in-frame ones; the method was immunoSEQ multiplex PCR. The sample has roughly 80,000 clones, 87% seen once. The input for sequencing was unstimulated CD8+ T cells sorted from spleen or lymph node cells, taken before transplant. This chain joins TRBV19 and TRBJ1-5; 10 nucleotides agree with TRBD1. The TCR was taken from a human donor who was the organ donor for an intestinal transplant. For the CDR3, the DNA is TGTGCCAGTAGTATGGGACAGGGGTTTAGCAATCAGCCCCAGCATTTT. Amino acids: CASSMGQGFSNQPQHF. The whole variable domain, remainder taken from reference TRBV19 and TRBJ1-5, is DGGITQSPKYLFRKEGQNVTLSCEQNLNHDAMYWYRQDPGQGLRLIYYSQIVNDFQKGDIAEGYSVSREKKESFPLTVTSAQKNPTAFYLCASSMGQGFSNQPQHFGDGTRLSIL.